The sequence of this TCR beta chain was determined in a study of PD-L1 blockade in urothelial cancer. Study-wide context: Male sex and bladder-origin urothelial cancer were recorded for about 90% of the roughly 30 patients. Analyses used blood from 3 weeks (second dose) and 6 weeks after treatment start.

The table came from immunoSEQ multiplex PCR; TCRdb's copy has only in-frame clones and leaves some out. The sample contains about 36,000 clones, more than 75% of which appear only once. Study-level results: Larger 3-week expansion of tumor-associated blood clones was seen in durable-benefit patients.

Noted time point: peripheral blood 6 weeks after treatment start. Only one count was recorded for this clone. As yet, its antigen is unknown. The CDR3 loop spans 18 amino acids. Germline assignment: CDR1 MDHEN and CDR2 SYDVKM. Deletions cut 4 bases from V and 4 bases from J, with 23 bases between. This sample comprised PBMCs, obtained around atezolizumab (anti-PD-L1) treatment. The TCR was taken from a middle-aged man with urothelial cancer. The V call is TRBV28, the J call TRBJ2-1; D might be TRBD2 (6 bases). CDR3 DNA: TGTGCCAGCAGTTCCCCGAAGGCCCATAGCGGCAAGTACAATGAGCAGTTCTTC. Translation: CASSSPKAHSGKYNEQFF.